Listed below are T cell receptor beta chains from one sample, sequenced in a study of T cell changes during pregnancy in multiple sclerosis. Some clones are missing from TCRdb's copy, which holds only in-frame ones; the method was immunoSEQ multiplex PCR. The sample contains 40,000 to 50,000 clones, 80% to 90% of which appear only once. This specimen consisted of CD4+ T cells from peripheral blood mononuclear cells, obtained in the first trimester of pregnancy. The receptors were sampled from a female donor with multiple sclerosis, enrolled in a pregnancy study. Both conserved end residues are part of each CDR3. A D gene is named only where the DNA matches it firmly. Clone size is not always given. Where it is, it says once, few, many or a class for expanded clones.

D gene,V gene,J gene,clone size,CDR3 protein,CDR3 DNA
-,TRBV4-3,TRBJ1-6,-,CASSQEGNRNNSPLHF,TGCGCCAGCAGCCAAGAGGGAAACAGGAATAATTCACCCCTCCACTTT
TRBD1,TRBV25-1,TRBJ2-3,-,CASSGSTGPDTQYF,TGTGCCAGCAGTGGATCGACAGGGCCAGATACGCAGTATTTT
TRBD1,TRBV2,TRBJ1-1,-,CATIIRGPQGTEAFF,TGTGCCACCATCATTAGGGGGCCCCAGGGCACTGAAGCTTTCTTT
TRBD2,TRBV5-3,TRBJ2-1,-,CARIDVRQAGGNEQFF,TGTGCCAGAATCGACGTCCGACAAGCGGGAGGGAATGAGCAGTTCTTC
-,TRBV28,TRBJ1-5,-,CASLPGAVNQPQHF,TGTGCCAGCCTCCCAGGGGCGGTCAATCAGCCCCAGCATTTT
TRBD2,TRBV5-1,TRBJ2-3,-,CASSFLAGVEDTQYF,TGCGCCAGCAGCTTTCTAGCGGGAGTCGAAGATACGCAGTATTTT
TRBD2,TRBV10-3,TRBJ2-7,-,CAISESTSGKPYEQYF,TGTGCCATCAGTGAGTCAACTAGCGGGAAACCCTACGAGCAGTACTTC
TRBD2,TRBV4-3,TRBJ2-1,once,CASSKSGRGRDNGQFF,TGCGCCAGCAGCAAGTCCGGGAGGGGCCGAGACAATGGGCAGTTCTTC
-,TRBV7-6,TRBJ2-7,once,CASSLPDTHPYEQYF,TGTGCCAGCAGCTTACCGGACACGCACCCCTACGAGCAGTACTTC
TRBD1,TRBV5-4,TRBJ2-7,-,CASSRVGQGSEQYF,TGTGCCAGCAGCCGGGTGGGACAGGGGTCCGAGCAGTACTTC
-,TRBV4-3,TRBJ2-3,-,CASSQDYADTQYF,TGCGCCAGCAGCCAAGATTATGCAGATACGCAGTATTTT
TRBD1,TRBV28,TRBJ1-4,once,CASSSEDRGREKLFF,TGTGCCAGCAGTAGCGAGGACAGGGGACGGGAAAAACTGTTTTTT
TRBD1,TRBV15,TRBJ2-7,-,CATSREGGGYEQYF,TGTGCCACCAGCAGAGAAGGGGGCGGCTACGAGCAGTACTTC
-,TRBV10-3,TRBJ1-3,-,CAISEAGAPGNTIYF,TGTGCCATCAGTGAAGCAGGGGCGCCTGGAAACACCATATATTTT